Below, 5 T cell receptor beta chains from the same sample are listed, as sequenced in a study of blood T cell repertoires in COVID-19. Method: immunoSEQ multiplex PCR; TCRdb's copy keeps in-frame clones and lacks some. The top ten clones hold less than 25% of a sample with some 180,000 clones, 86% of them seen once. Input material: peripheral blood. These receptors were taken from a man between 70 and 80 years old with active or convalescent COVID-19.

This chain's CDR3 is CASSRDRANQPQHF. The CDR3 nucleotides read TGTGCCAGCAGTAGGGACAGAGCCAATCAGCCCCAGCATTTT. The chain carries TRBV2 and TRBJ1-5; 7 bases align to TRBD1. Germline CDR1 reads SNHLY; CDR2 reads FYNNEI. J gave up 3 bases and V 5 bases, and 4 bases lay outside the gene matches. The CDR3 has 14 residues.

V is TRBV7-3 and J is TRBJ2-1, with 12 nucleotides matching TRBD2. This CDR3 spans 15 amino acids. CDR1 and CDR2 (germline): SGHTA, FQGTGA. Trimming removed 6 bases from V and 5 bases from J; junction bases left unmatched: 5. CDR3 in amino acids: CASSYGLAGNNEQFF. The CDR3 coding sequence is TGTGCCAGCAGTTACGGACTAGCGGGGAACAATGAGCAGTTCTTC.

This chain uses TRBV6-5 with TRBJ1-2; D possibly corresponds to TRBD1 (6 bases). The germline V gene encodes CDR1 MNHEY and CDR2 SVGAGI. The CDR3 extends over 12 amino acids. Trimming shortened V by 5 bases and J by 7 bases, and 11 bases separated the two germline ends. The CDR3 DNA reads TGTGCCAGCAGTCAGGGGAATCGTGGCTACACCTTC. Translating it yields CASSQGNRGYTF.

The chain carries TRBV9 and TRBJ1-2, with TRBD1 matching 7 bases. J was trimmed by 2 bases and V by 2 bases; bases with no gene match: 6. This CDR3 has 15 residues. CDR1 SGDLS and CDR2 YYNGEE come from the germline V gene. The CDR3 nucleotides read TGTGCCAGCAGCGTCGGGGACAGCGGAAACTATGGCTACACCTTC. The encoded protein is CASSVGDSGNYGYTF.

This chain uses TRBV9 with TRBJ1-6; 12 bases align to TRBD1. Germline trimming cut 3 bases from V and 11 bases from J; bases unmatched to any gene: 6. CDR1 is SGDLS, CDR2 YYNGEE, per germline. CDR3 length equals 15 residues. The CDR3 loop is CASSDGTGGHTPLHF. Written as DNA, the CDR3 is TGTGCCAGCAGCGACGGGACAGGGGGCCATACACCCCTCCACTTT.